This T cell receptor (beta chain) stems from a study of blood T cell repertoires in COVID-19. The overall study: The United States, Italy and Spain provided the acute and convalescent COVID-19 samples.

The CDR3 sequence is 12 residues long. The germline V gene encodes CDR1 MNHEY and CDR2 SVGAGI. Per the authors' pipeline: Amplification with reference gene primers provided the estimates of nucleated cell counts. Some clones are missing from TCRdb's copy, which holds only in-frame ones; the method was immunoSEQ multiplex PCR. V and J calls and clone size are given by that table; D and trimming were obtained from the DNA. The table records approximately 170,000 clones, roughly 80% of them present only once. Material for sequencing was peripheral blood. The V gene is TRBV6-5, the J gene TRBJ2-5; D is undetermined. This TCR derives from an elderly woman with acute or convalescent COVID-19. The CDR3 sequence is CAPIAREETQYF. Here the CDR3 DNA reads TGTGCTCCCATAGCCCGAGAAGAGACCCAGTACTTC.